The 17 T cell receptor beta chains below were found in one sample sequenced in a study of T cells in narcolepsy. Assay used: immunoSEQ multiplex PCR; TCRdb lists only in-frame clones, some missing. The data show some 25,000 clones, roughly two thirds seen once. Sequencing was carried out using memory (CD45RA-) CD4+ T cells from blood. Receptors originate from a human donor in good health.

The chain carries TRBV6-5 and TRBJ1-6; D remains ambiguous. The germline CDR1 and CDR2 sequences are MNHEY and SVGAGI. This CDR3 is built from 16 residues. V was clipped by 0 bases and J by 7 bases, with 13 bases between them. CDR3 DNA sequence: TGTGCCAGCAGTTACTCCTTGGCAACGGGAAATTCACCCCTCCACTTT. Its translation: CASSYSLATGNSPLHF.

The rearrangement links TRBV6-5 to TRBJ2-5, with 7 bases identical to TRBD1. There are 14 residues in the CDR3. The V and J ends lost 5 bases and 11 bases, in that order; junction bases with no gene match: 14. The germline gives CDR1 MNHEY, CDR2 SVGAGI. CDR3 protein: CASSTDRATSRQYF. The CDR3, as DNA: TGTGCCAGCAGTACCGACAGGGCCACAAGTCGTCAGTACTTC.

This chain uses TRBV28 with TRBJ1-4; the D is unclear. The length of the CDR3 is 12 residues. Per germline, CDR1 MDHEN and CDR2 SYDVKM. The ends were cut back, 7 bases at V and 8 bases at J, with 11 bases in the middle. DNA for the CDR3: TGTGCCAGCACCGAAAATAGGGAAAAACTGTTTTTT. Translating it yields CASTENREKLFF.

This chain connects TRBV6-5 to TRBJ1-2; D remains unclear. The CDR3 consists of 12 residues. V shed 8 bases and J shed 6 bases, with 13 bases lying between them. The germline CDR1 and CDR2 sequences are MNHEY and SVGAGI. CDR3 coding DNA: TGTGCCAGCGGAAGCCCTGGGAATGGCTACACCTTC. This encodes CASGSPGNGYTF.

The chain combines TRBV6-1 with TRBJ1-1; the D is unclear. The CDR3 sequence is 14 residues long. Germline V lookup: CDR1 MNHNS, CDR2 SASEGT. Trimming pared 6 bases from V and 2 bases from J, leaving 13 bases between. The CDR3 DNA reads TGTGCCAGCAGCCGTGGCGGGCAAAACACTGAAGCTTTCTTT. It yields the protein CASSRGGQNTEAFF.

This clone was seen a few times. The CDR3 reads CASRVRAGGGAEAFF. As DNA, the CDR3 is TGTGCCAGCAGAGTCCGGGCAGGGGGCGGAGCTGAAGCTTTCTTT. The J gene is TRBJ1-1, the V gene TRBV5-8, with TRBD1 matching over 8 bases. Germline lookup yields CDR1 SGHTS and CDR2 YDEGEE. Trimming cost V 5 bases and J 6 bases; bases outside gene matches: 12. The CDR3 length is 15 residues.

The chain has TRBV4-1 and TRBJ2-3; 8 bases match TRBD2. This CDR3 comprises 17 residues. Germline V gives CDR1 MGHRA, CDR2 YSYEKL. Unmatched junction bases numbered 15, after V lost 6 bases and J lost 4 bases. CDR3 sequence (DNA): TGCGCCAGCAGGAGAACCGGCTCAGCGGGAGCGGCAGATACGCAGTATTTT. Protein product: CASRRTGSAGAADTQYF.

This chain uses TRBV9 with TRBJ2-2; the D gene could be TRBD1 or TRBD2 (5 bases each). The CDR3 runs 15 residues. V lost 3 bases and J lost 4, with 13 bases in between. Germline values: CDR1 SGDLS, CDR2 YYNGEE. CDR3 nucleotide sequence: TGTGCCAGCAGCGCCGAGGGGAGTGGCACCGGGGAGCTGTTTTTT. This codes for CASSAEGSGTGELFF.

V is TRBV29-1 and J is TRBJ1-1; 8 bases are a match to TRBD1. The germline gives CDR1 SQVTM, CDR2 ANQGSEA. The trim removed 7 bases at V and 1 base at J, leaving 5 bases unmatched. CDR3 length: 13 residues. CDR3 nucleotide sequence: TGCAGCGCTATGACAGGGGCGAACACTGAAGCTTTCTTT. It codes for CSAMTGANTEAFF.

This rearrangement joins TRBV2 to TRBJ1-2; 7 bases agree with TRBD1. This CDR3 region has 14 residues. Germline CDR1 SNHLY, CDR2 FYNNEI. J gave up 7 bases and V 8 bases, and 13 bases lay outside the gene matches. CDR3 nucleotide sequence: TGTGCCAGCGGGGTTGGACAGGCGGGGTCTGGCTACACCTTC. Translated, it gives CASGVGQAGSGYTF.

For this clone: Other DNA sequences in the sample encode the same CDR3. This rearrangement joins TRBV5-1 to TRBJ1-1; tentatively, D is TRBD1 (6 bases). Germline CDR1 reads SGHRS; CDR2 reads YFSETQ. The V end was cut by 3 bases, the J end by 2 bases, with 11 bases between. The CDR3 consists of 14 residues. The CDR3 reads CASSSGQPNTEAFF. The CDR3 bases are TGCGCCAGCAGCTCCGGACAGCCTAACACTGAAGCTTTCTTT.

Regarding this clone: The identical CDR3 is also encoded by other nucleotide sequences in the sample. The rearrangement joins TRBV28 to TRBJ2-7; 11 bases match TRBD2. This CDR3 spans 18 amino acids. CDR1 MDHEN and CDR2 SYDVKM come from the germline V gene. The junction had 15 bases not matched to a gene; V was cut back by 3 bases and J by 5 bases. CDR3 DNA sequence: TGTGCCAGCAGTTTGGGTTGGGTTCGACTAGCGGGAACCCACGAGCAGTACTTC. Encoded protein: CASSLGWVRLAGTHEQYF.

The gene calls are TRBV21-1 and TRBJ2-7. TRBV21-1 is given as a pseudogene. CDR3 length: 14 residues. The CDR3 region is CASSKGPGTYEQYF. The DNA of the CDR3 is TGTGCCAGCAGCAAAGGGCCCGGTACCTACGAGCAGTACTTC.

This sequence joins TRBV14 and TRBJ1-6; D is unclear. In germline, CDR1 is SGHDN, CDR2 FVKESK. The CDR3 is made up of 15 amino acids. Trimming took off 0 bases at V and 10 bases at J, with 13 bases between the two ends. The CDR3 region has the DNA TGTGCCAGCAGCCAAGATAGGAGGGTATGGTCACCCCTCCACTTT. It encodes CASSQDRRVWSPLHF.

The chain combines TRBV5-1 with TRBJ2-5; 10 bases are a match to TRBD2. Germline V lookup: CDR1 SGHRS, CDR2 YFSETQ. The CDR3 is made up of 16 amino acids. The trim removed 0 bases at V and 2 bases at J, leaving 4 bases unmatched. Written as DNA, the CDR3 is TGCGCCAGCAGCTTGGAGGCTAGCGGGGGACAAGAGACCCAGTACTTC. Translated: CASSLEASGGQETQYF.

The chain combines TRBV7-6 with TRBJ2-5, with a possible D match to TRBD2 (6 bases). Judging by the DNA end, TRBJ2-7 fits better; the J call may be wrong. The CDR3 totals 13 residues. The germline V gene encodes CDR1 SGHVS and CDR2 FNYEAQ. The DNA of the CDR3 is TGTGCCAGCAGTCCCGGGGGTACCTACGAGCAGTACTTC. It is translated as CASSPGGTYEQYF.

This clone was counted only a few times. The chain employs TRBV6-1 and TRBJ1-1; D unresolved. The CDR3 is made up of 15 amino acids. Trimming removed 3 bases from V and 4 bases from J, with 15 bases in between. CDR1 MNHNS and CDR2 SASEGT come from the germline V gene. The DNA of the CDR3 is TGTGCCAGCAGTGACCGATTGGGTAAGACCACTGAAGCTTTCTTT. Its translation is CASSDRLGKTTEAFF.